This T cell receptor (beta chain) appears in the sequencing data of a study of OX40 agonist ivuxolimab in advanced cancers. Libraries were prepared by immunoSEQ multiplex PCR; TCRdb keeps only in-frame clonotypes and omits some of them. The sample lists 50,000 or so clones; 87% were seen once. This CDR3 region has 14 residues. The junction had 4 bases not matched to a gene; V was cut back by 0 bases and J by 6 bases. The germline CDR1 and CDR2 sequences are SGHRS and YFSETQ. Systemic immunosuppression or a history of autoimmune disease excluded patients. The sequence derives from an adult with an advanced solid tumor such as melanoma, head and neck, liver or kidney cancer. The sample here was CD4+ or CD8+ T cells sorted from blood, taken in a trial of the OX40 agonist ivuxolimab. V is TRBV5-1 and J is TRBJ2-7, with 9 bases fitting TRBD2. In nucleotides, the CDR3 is TGCGCCAGCAGCTTGGAGGGAGCGGGAGGCGAGCAGTACTTC. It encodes CASSLEGAGGEQYF.